The present T cell receptor (beta chain) was sequenced within a study of T cell changes during pregnancy in multiple sclerosis. This clone occurred once. This CDR3 comprises 14 residues. The V and J ends lost 6 bases and 2 bases, in that order; junction bases with no gene match: 5. Germline V gene sequence: CDR1 SEHNR, CDR2 FQNEAQ (reference sequence). Assay: immunoSEQ multiplex PCR; the TCRdb copy retains only in-frame clones and omits some. This repertoire shows 47,000 or so clones, 90% found once; its top ten account for about 5.1%. V gene TRBV7-9 combines with J gene TRBJ2-7, with 9 bases identical to TRBD2. This sample comprised peripheral blood, obtained after pregnancy. The clonotype was recovered from a female donor in good health, enrolled as a control in a pregnancy study. The CDR3: CASRSSGGPYEQYF. CDR3 bases: TGTGCCAGCAGATCAAGCGGGGGGCCCTACGAGCAGTACTTC. Full variable domain (rest looked up from reference TRBV7-9 and TRBJ2-7): DTGVSQNPRHKITKRGQNVTFRCDPISEHNRLYWYRQTLGQGPEFLTYFQNEAQLEKSRLLSDRFSAERPKGSFSTLEIQRTEQGDSAMYLCASRSSGGPYEQYFGPGTRLTVT.